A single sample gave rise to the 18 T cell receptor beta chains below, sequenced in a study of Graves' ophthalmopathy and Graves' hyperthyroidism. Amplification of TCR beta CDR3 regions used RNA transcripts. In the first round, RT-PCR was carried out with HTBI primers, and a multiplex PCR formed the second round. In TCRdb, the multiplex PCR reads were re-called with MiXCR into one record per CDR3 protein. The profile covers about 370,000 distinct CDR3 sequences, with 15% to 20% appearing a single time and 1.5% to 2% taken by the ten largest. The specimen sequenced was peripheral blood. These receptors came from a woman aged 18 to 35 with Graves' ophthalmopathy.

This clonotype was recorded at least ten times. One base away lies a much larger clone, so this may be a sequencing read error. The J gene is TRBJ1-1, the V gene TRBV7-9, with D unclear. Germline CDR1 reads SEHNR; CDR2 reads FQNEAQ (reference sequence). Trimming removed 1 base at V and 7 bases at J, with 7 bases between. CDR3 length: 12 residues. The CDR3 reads CASSLGALEAFF. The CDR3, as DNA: TGTGCCAGCAGCTTAGGGGCACTTGAAGCTTTCTTT.

The CDR3 sequence: CASSLLRKANYGYTF. The CDR3 DNA follows: TGTGCCAGCAGTTTATTACGTAAAGCTAACTATGGCTACACCTTC. This sequence joins TRBV28 and TRBJ1-2; D is unclear. Between the trimmed V and J ends, which lost 1 base and 0 bases, there was a span of 9 bases. CDR1 and CDR2 (germline): MDHEN, SYDVKM. The CDR3 runs to 15 residues.

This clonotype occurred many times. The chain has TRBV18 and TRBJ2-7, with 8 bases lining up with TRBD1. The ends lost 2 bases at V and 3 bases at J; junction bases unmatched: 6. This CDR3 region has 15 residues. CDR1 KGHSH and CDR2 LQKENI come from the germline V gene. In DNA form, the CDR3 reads TGTGCCAGCTCACCAGCCGGGACAGGAGGCTACGAGCAGTACTTC. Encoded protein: CASSPAGTGGYEQYF.

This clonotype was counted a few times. The CDR3 region is CASSLQPPGEGETQYF. The CDR3 coding sequence is TGTGCCAGCAGCTTACAACCTCCCGGGGAGGGGGAGACCCAGTACTTC. The V call is TRBV7-2, the J call TRBJ2-5; 7 nucleotides match TRBD2. The V and J ends lost 2 bases and 5 bases, in that order; junction bases with no gene match: 11. The CDR3 is 16 amino acids. Germline V gives CDR1 SGHTA, CDR2 FQGNSA.

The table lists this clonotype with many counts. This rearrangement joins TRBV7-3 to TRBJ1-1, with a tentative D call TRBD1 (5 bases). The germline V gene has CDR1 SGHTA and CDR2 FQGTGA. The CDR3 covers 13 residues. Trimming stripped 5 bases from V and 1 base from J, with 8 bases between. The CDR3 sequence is CASSVTGNTEAFF. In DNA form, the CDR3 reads TGTGCCAGCAGCGTCACAGGGAACACTGAAGCTTTCTTT.

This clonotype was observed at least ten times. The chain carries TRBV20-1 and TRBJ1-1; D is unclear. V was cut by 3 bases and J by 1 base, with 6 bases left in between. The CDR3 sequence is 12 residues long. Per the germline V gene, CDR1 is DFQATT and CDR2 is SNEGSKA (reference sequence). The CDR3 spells CSASWQNTEAFF. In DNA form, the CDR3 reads TGCAGTGCTAGTTGGCAGAACACTGAAGCTTTCTTT.

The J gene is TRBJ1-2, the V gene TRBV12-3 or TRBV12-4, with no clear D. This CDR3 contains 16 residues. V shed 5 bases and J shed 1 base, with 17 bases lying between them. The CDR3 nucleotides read TGTGCCAGCAGTCCTTCGCTGGTGGGTAGTAACTATGGCTACACCTTC. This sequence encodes CASSPSLVGSNYGYTF.

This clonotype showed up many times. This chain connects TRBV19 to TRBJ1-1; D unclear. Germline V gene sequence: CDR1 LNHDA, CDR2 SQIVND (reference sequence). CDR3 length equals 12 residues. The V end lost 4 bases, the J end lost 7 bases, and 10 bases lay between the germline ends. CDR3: CASSTTRVEAFF. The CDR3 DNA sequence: TGTGCCAGTAGTACAACACGGGTTGAAGCTTTCTTT.

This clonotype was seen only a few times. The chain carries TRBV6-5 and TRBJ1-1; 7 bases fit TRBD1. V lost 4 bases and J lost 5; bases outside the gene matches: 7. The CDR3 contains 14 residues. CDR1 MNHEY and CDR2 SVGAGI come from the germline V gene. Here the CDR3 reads CASSSTGYVTEAFF. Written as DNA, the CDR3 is TGTGCCAGCAGTTCGACAGGGTACGTGACTGAAGCTTTCTTT.

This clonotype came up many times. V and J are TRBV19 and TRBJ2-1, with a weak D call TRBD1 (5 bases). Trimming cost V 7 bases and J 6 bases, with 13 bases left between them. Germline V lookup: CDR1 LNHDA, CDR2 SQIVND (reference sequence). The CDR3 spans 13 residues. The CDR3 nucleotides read TGTGCCAGTATGTTTACAGGACGCAATGAGCAGTTCTTC. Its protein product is CASMFTGRNEQFF. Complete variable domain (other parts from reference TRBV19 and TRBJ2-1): DGGITQSPKYLFRKEGQNVTLSCEQNLNHDAMYWYRQDPGQGLRLIYYSQIVNDFQKGDIAEGYSVSREKKESFPLTVTSAQKNPTAFYLCASMFTGRNEQFFGPGTRLTVL.

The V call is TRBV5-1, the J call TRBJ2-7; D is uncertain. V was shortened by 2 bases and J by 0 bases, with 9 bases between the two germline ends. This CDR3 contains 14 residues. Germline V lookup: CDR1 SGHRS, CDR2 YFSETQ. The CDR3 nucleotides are TGCGCCAGCAGCTTACTGGACCTCTCCTACGAGCAGTACTTC. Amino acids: CASSLLDLSYEQYF. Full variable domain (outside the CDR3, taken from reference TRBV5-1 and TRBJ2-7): KAGVTQTPRYLIKTRGQQVTLSCSPISGHRSVSWYQQTPGQGLQFLFEYFSETQRNKGNFPGRFSGRQFSNSRSEMNVSTLELGDSALYLCASSLLDLSYEQYFGPGTRLTVT.

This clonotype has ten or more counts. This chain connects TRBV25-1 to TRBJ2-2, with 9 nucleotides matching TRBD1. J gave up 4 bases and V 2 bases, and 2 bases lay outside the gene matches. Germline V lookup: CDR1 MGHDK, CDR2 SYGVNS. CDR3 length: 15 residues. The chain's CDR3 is CASSEGTGSTGELFF. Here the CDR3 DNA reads TGTGCCAGCAGTGAAGGGACAGGGAGCACCGGGGAGCTGTTTTTT.

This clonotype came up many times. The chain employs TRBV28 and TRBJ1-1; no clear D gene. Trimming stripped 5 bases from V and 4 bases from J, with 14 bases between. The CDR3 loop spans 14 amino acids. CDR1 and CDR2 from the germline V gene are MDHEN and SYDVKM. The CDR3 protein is CASSHVGVGTEAFF. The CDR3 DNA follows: TGTGCCAGCAGTCACGTAGGTGTGGGCACTGAAGCTTTCTTT.

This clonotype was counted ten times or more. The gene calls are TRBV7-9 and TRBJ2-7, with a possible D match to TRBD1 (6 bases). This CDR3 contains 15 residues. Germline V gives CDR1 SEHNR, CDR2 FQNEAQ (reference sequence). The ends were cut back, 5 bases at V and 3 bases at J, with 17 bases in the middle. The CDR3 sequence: CASSPLPTGDYEQYF. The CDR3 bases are TGTGCCAGCAGCCCTCTCCCGACAGGAGACTACGAGCAGTACTTC.

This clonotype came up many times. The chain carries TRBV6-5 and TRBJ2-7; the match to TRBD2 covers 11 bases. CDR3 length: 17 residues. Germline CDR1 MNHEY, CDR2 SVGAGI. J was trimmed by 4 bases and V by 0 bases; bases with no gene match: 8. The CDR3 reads CASSYSRYPSGRYEQYF. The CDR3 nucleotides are TGTGCCAGCAGTTACTCACGGTACCCTAGCGGGAGGTACGAGCAGTACTTC.

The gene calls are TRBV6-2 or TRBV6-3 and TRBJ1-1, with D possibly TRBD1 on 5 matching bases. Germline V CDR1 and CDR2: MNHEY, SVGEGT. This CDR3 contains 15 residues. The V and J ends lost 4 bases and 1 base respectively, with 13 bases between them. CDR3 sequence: CASSSADGGNTEAFF. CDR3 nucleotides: TGTGCCAGCAGTTCCGCAGACGGGGGGAACACTGAAGCTTTCTTT.

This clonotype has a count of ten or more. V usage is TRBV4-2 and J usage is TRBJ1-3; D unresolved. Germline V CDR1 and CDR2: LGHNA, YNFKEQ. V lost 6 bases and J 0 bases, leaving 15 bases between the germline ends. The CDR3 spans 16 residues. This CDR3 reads CASRVGGRGSGNTIYF. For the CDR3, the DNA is TGTGCCAGCAGGGTAGGCGGACGGGGCTCTGGAAACACCATATATTTT.

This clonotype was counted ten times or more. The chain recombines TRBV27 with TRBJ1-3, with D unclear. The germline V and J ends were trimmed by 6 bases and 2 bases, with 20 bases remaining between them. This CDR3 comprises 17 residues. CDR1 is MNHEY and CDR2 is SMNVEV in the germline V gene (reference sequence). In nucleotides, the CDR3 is TGTGCCAGCAGCCCAAGACCCCTCCGAGCGCCTGGAAACACCATATATTTT. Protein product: CASSPRPLRAPGNTIYF.